The 25 T cell receptor beta chains reported below all come from one sample, sequenced in a study of tumor-infiltrating lymphocytes in primary liver carcinoma. Making TCR beta cDNA involved approximately 510 ng total RNA and a constant-region primer. Slightly modified ARM-PCR with three nested multiplex PCR rounds yielded TCR beta libraries. Two initial PCR rounds of about 11 cycles each paired TRBV1-TRBV30 forward primers with a C-beta reverse primer. MiXCR, run by TCRdb on the multiplex PCR reads, gives a single entry per CDR3 protein. The sample consists of over 75,000 distinct CDR3 sequences, around 68% of them appearing once. RNA and DNA were co-extracted from about 19-30 mg of unsorted bulk tissue. The specimen sequenced was tumor-adjacent normal liver tissue. The receptor source for this set is a man aged 40-55 years with primary liver carcinoma and hepatitis B virus infection.

This clonotype occurred a few times. The rearrangement uses TRBV19 and TRBJ1-5; the match to TRBD1 covers 9 bases. The CDR3 loop spans 15 amino acids. Losses at the gene ends were 7 bases for V and 0 bases for J; bases not matched to a gene: 4. Germline values: CDR1 LNHDA, CDR2 SQIVND (reference sequence). The CDR3 coding sequence is TGTGCCAGTAATAGGGACAGGGCTAGCAATCAGCCCCAGCATTTT. Protein sequence: CASNRDRASNQPQHF.

This clonotype was seen a few times. An end of the junction does not agree with germline; a read error may underlie this. The J gene is TRBJ2-2, the V gene TRBV4-1; D is perhaps TRBD1 or TRBD2 (5 bases each). The CDR3 spans 14 residues. Germline V gene sequence: CDR1 MGHRA, CDR2 YSYEKL. The CDR3 DNA sequence: TGCGCCAGCAGCCAAAACGGGAACACCAGGGAGCTCTTTTTT. This translates into CASSQNGNTRELFF.

On this clonotype: An end of the junction does not agree with germline; a read error may underlie this. V is TRBV7-8 and J is TRBJ1-2; unclear D gene. The V gene's germline CDR1 is SGHVS and CDR2 FQNEAQ. The CDR3 is 16 amino acids. Here the CDR3 reads CASSRKPDLSNYGYIF. The CDR3 DNA follows: TGTGCCAGCAGCAGAAAGCCGGATTTGTCTAACTATGGCTACATCTTC.

V usage is TRBV11-2 and J usage is TRBJ2-5, with a tentative D call TRBD2 (6 bases). This CDR3 has 16 residues. Per germline, CDR1 SGHAT and CDR2 FQNNGV. Trimming took 3 bases from V and 2 from J, leaving 16 bases between them. CDR3 sequence: CASSFPSGSGQETQYF. The DNA for the CDR3 is TGTGCCAGCAGCTTTCCCTCCGGTAGCGGACAAGAGACCCAGTACTTC.

The J gene is TRBJ2-1, the V gene TRBV5-1, with 7 bases matching TRBD1. Trimming took 0 bases from V and 1 from J; bases not matched to a gene: 4. The CDR3 loop spans 16 amino acids. CDR1 is SGHRS and CDR2 is YFSETQ in the germline V gene. This chain's CDR3 is CASSLGDSLSYNEQFF. CDR3 in DNA: TGCGCCAGCAGCTTGGGGGACAGCTTATCCTACAATGAGCAGTTCTTC.

The chain couples TRBV5-6 to TRBJ2-5; perhaps TRBD2 as D (5 bases). The germline V gene encodes CDR1 SGHDT and CDR2 YYEEEE. This CDR3 has 16 amino acids. Trimming pared 5 bases from V and 4 bases from J, leaving 21 bases between. The CDR3: CASRVEDSGSLETQYF. The CDR3 coding sequence is TGTGCCAGCAGAGTTGAAGATAGTGGGAGTTTAGAGACCCAGTACTTC.

As to this clonotype: The junction differs from germline at one of its ends, possibly a read error. The genes are TRBV18 and TRBJ2-3; no clear D. The length of the CDR3 is 13 residues. Germline V lookup: CDR1 KGHSH, CDR2 LQKENI. CDR3 region: CTSSPPTTDTQYF. The CDR3 coding sequence is TGTACCAGCTCACCACCAACCACAGATACGCAGTATTTT.

The chain carries TRBV11-2 and TRBJ2-3, with a weak D call TRBD2 (6 bases). Between the trimmed V and J ends, which lost 2 bases and 6 bases, there was a span of 15 bases. Germline-derived CDR1 and CDR2 are SGHAT and FQNNGV. CDR3 length: 15 residues. The CDR3 reads CASSLLLGGEDTQYF. The CDR3 DNA reads as TGTGCCAGCAGCTTACTATTGGGAGGAGAGGATACGCAGTATTTT.

The genes are TRBV11-2 and TRBJ2-1; 7 nucleotides match TRBD2. Germline V gene data show CDR1 as SGHAT and CDR2 as FQNNGV. The length of the CDR3 is 15 residues. V trimming: 11 bases; J trimming: 11 bases; junction bases outside the gene matches: 21. In DNA, the CDR3 is TGTGCCGGTAGCAGACGGGGTGCGGGAGTCGGGAAGCAGTTCTTC. It specifies CAGSRRGAGVGKQFF.

As concerns this clonotype: A much larger clone lies one base from this, so it may be a read error. The chain joins TRBV5-6 to TRBJ1-2; TRBD1 is a possible D gene (6 bases). This CDR3 spans 15 amino acids. The germline V gene has CDR1 SGHDT and CDR2 YYEEEE. The CDR3 loop reads CASSLLNRADYGYSF. DNA of the CDR3: TGTGCCAGCAGCTTGTTGAACAGGGCGGACTATGGCTACTCCTTC.

This clonotype was counted ten times or more. The V and J genes are TRBV29-1 and TRBJ2-6, with D possibly TRBD1 on 6 matching bases. Germline V gene data show CDR1 as SQVTM and CDR2 as ANQGSEA. Deletions cut 6 bases from V and 0 bases from J, with 12 bases between. This CDR3 is built from 15 residues. The CDR3 coding sequence is TGCAGCGTCCCGGGACACTCCTCTGGGGCCAACGTCCTGACTTTC. This gives the protein CSVPGHSSGANVLTF.

To note about this clonotype: A much larger clone differs by one base, so this may be a read error. The V and J genes are TRBV10-2 and TRBJ2-7; 15 bases fit TRBD2. In germline, CDR1 is WSHSY, CDR2 SAAADI. CDR3 length: 16 residues. In nucleotides, the CDR3 is TGCGTCAGCAGCCCCGGACTAGCGGGAGGGCGATCCGAGCAGTACTTC. It translates to CVSSPGLAGGRSEQYF.

Note on this clonotype: The CDR3 does not end in the conserved phenylalanine or tryptophan, so this is likely a read error. This chain links TRBV11-2 with TRBJ2-3; D is unresolved. Germline V gene sequence: CDR1 SGHAT, CDR2 FQNNGV. There are 12 residues in the CDR3. The CDR3 loop is CASTLMVGTQYL. The CDR3 bases are TGTGCCAGCACCTTAATGGTCGGTACGCAGTATTTG.

This clonotype has a handful of counts. This may be a read error, as it is one base from a much larger clone. The CDR3 nucleotides read TGTGCCAGCAGTTACAGCCTAGCCCAAGAGACCCAGTACTTC. Translation gives CASSYSLAQETQYF. The rearrangement joins TRBV6-5 to TRBJ2-5; D is perhaps TRBD2 (5 bases). The germline V gene has CDR1 MNHEY and CDR2 SVGAGI. The ends were cut back, 2 bases at V and 1 base at J, with 8 bases in the middle. The CDR3 spans 14 residues.

The chain links TRBV6-5 to TRBJ2-7; possible D gene TRBD1, 6 bases. The germline V and J ends were trimmed by 7 bases and 3 bases, with 19 bases remaining between them. The CDR3 totals 15 residues. Germline CDR1 MNHEY, CDR2 SVGAGI. The CDR3 is CASNQGGPRFYEQYF. The CDR3 nucleotides read TGTGCCAGCAATCAAGGGGGACCGCGGTTCTACGAGCAGTACTTC.

In its sample, this clonotype was seen many times. Being one base from a much bigger clone, this may be a read error. The J gene is TRBJ1-3, the V gene TRBV11-2, with no clear D. Trimming took 5 bases from V and 2 from J, leaving 13 bases between them. This CDR3 has 15 residues. CDR1 is SGHAT, CDR2 FQNNGV, per germline. The CDR3 DNA follows: TGTGCCAGCAGCGACCTCGGCAACCCTGGAAACACCATATATTTT. The encoded protein is CASSDLGNPGNTIYF.

The chain couples TRBV11-2 to TRBJ1-5, with 10 positions matching TRBD1. The V segment lost 8 bases and the J segment 4 bases; nucleotides outside the gene matches: 8. Germline V gene sequence: CDR1 SGHAT, CDR2 FQNNGV. The CDR3 covers 15 residues. The CDR3 loop reads CASGGTGVSNQPQHF. CDR3 coding DNA: TGTGCCAGCGGTGGGACAGGGGTGAGTAATCAGCCCCAGCATTTT.

This chain joins TRBV11-2 and TRBJ2-7, with 9 nucleotides matching TRBD2. Germline CDR1 is SGHAT and CDR2 is FQNNGV. V was pared by 9 bases and J by 11 bases, with 14 bases of the junction left unmatched. CDR3 length: 13 amino acids. The CDR3 region is CARSLEVGGREYF. CDR3 DNA sequence: TGTGCCAGGAGTTTAGAAGTAGGCGGGAGGGAGTACTTC.

As concerns this clonotype: A much larger clone lies one base from this, so it may be a read error. Lacking the conserved final phenylalanine or tryptophan, this CDR3 likely reflects a read error. The CDR3 nucleotides are TGCAGCGTTGGGAGGGGGGCGCAGGTGAACACTGAAGCTTTCTCT. Translating gives CSVGRGAQVNTEAFS. The chain joins TRBV29-1 to TRBJ1-1, with TRBD1 as a possible D gene (6 bases). V lost 4 bases and J lost 0, with 15 bases in between. The CDR3 length is 15 residues. Germline CDR1 is SQVTM and CDR2 is ANQGSEA.

With regard to this clonotype: The germline gene is not matched at one end of the junction; a read error may be the cause. The chain combines TRBV6-1 with TRBJ1-3, with 7 bases fitting TRBD1. This CDR3 contains 14 residues. Germline lookup yields CDR1 MNHNS and CDR2 SASEGT. CDR3 residues: CGSSESGGRNIIYF. The CDR3 DNA reads TGTGGCAGTAGTGAATCAGGGGGAAGAAACATCATATATTTT.

Details on this clonotype: An end of the junction differs from the germline gene, which may be a read error. The CDR3 spells CASSLDNEQFF. Here the CDR3 DNA reads TGTGCCAGCAGCTTAGATAATGAACAGTTCTTC. V is TRBV11-2 and J is TRBJ2-1, with D hard to call. The CDR3 spans 11 residues. Germline CDR1 SGHAT, CDR2 FQNNGV.

Turning to this clonotype: This clone may be a read error of a much larger clone one base away. The genes are TRBV6-1 and TRBJ1-1, with D possibly matching TRBD1 (6 bases). The CDR3 covers 12 residues. Germline lookup yields CDR1 MNHNS and CDR2 SASEGT. The CDR3 loop is CASSERDTGAFF. In DNA form, the CDR3 reads TGTGCCAGCAGTGAGAGGGACACTGGAGCTTTCTTT.

The J gene is TRBJ2-7, the V gene TRBV11-2; TRBD1 aligns across 7 bases. The length of the CDR3 is 15 residues. J was trimmed by 4 bases and V by 0 bases; bases with no gene match: 6. The germline CDR1 and CDR2 sequences are SGHAT and FQNNGV. CDR3 sequence (DNA): TGTGCCAGCAGCTTAGATTTGGGGACAGAATACGAGCAGTACTTC. Protein: CASSLDLGTEYEQYF.

About this clonotype itself: The CDR3 carries no conserved terminal phenylalanine or tryptophan, so it likely arises from a read error. This chain connects TRBV11-2 to TRBJ1-3; weak D call: TRBD1 (6 bases). This CDR3 region has 14 residues. The V gene lost 7 bases and the J gene lost 5 bases, with 15 bases spanning the gap. Per the germline V gene, CDR1 is SGHAT and CDR2 is FQNNGV. In DNA form, the CDR3 reads TGTGCCAGCATCAAGGGGGAGATTAGAAACACCATATATCTT. Amino acid sequence: CASIKGEIRNTIYL.

The chain recombines TRBV29-1 with TRBJ2-7; no reliable D call. The CDR3 covers 13 residues. The germline gives CDR1 SQVTM, CDR2 ANQGSEA. V was pared by 7 bases and J by 9 bases, with 22 bases between. The CDR3 sequence is CSARRIVHDVQYF. CDR3 sequence (DNA): TGCAGCGCAAGGCGGATAGTCCATGACGTGCAGTACTTC.